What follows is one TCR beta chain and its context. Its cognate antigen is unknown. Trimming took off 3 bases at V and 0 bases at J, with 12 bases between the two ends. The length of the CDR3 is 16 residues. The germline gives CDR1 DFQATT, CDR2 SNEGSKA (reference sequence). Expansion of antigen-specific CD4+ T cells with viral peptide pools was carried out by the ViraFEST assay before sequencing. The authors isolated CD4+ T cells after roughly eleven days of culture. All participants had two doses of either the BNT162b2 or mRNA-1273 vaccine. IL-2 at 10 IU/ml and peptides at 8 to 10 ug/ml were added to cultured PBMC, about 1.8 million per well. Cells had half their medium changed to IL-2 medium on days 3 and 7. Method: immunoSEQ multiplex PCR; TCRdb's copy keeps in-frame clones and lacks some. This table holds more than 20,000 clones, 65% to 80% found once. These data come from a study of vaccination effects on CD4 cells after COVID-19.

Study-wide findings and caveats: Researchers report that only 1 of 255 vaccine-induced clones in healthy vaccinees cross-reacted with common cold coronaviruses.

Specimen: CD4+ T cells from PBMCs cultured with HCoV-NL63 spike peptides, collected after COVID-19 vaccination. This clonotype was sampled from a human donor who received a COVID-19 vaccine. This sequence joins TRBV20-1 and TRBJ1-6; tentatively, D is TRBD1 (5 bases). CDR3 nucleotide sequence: TGCAGTGCTAGTTCGGGGGTTGGCTCCTATAATTCACCCCTCCACTTT. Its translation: CSASSGVGSYNSPLHF.